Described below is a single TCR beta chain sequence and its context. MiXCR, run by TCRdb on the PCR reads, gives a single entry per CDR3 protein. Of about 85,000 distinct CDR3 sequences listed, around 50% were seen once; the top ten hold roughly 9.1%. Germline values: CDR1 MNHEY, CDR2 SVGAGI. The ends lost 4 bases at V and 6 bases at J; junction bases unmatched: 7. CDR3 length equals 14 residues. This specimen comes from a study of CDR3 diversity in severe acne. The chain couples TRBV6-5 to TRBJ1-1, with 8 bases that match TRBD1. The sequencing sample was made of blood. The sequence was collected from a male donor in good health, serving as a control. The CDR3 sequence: CASSSGGAKPEAFF. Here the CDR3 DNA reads TGTGCCAGCAGTTCAGGGGGCGCGAAGCCTGAAGCTTTCTTT.